Listed below are T cell receptor beta chains from one sample, sequenced in a study of T cell repertoires in cytomegalovirus infection. Antigens of these TCRs are unknown. TCRdb itself ran the reads through MiXCR, one entry per CDR3 protein. The sample records under 95,000 distinct CDR3 sequences, about 44% being singletons. The specimen comprised CD8+ T cells from cultured PBMCs, sampled from culture after CMV antigen stimulation. The receptors stem from a human donor in good health (CMV status not recorded). Some clones in this sample may be carry-over from other donors' samples. The CDR3 runs from the conserved cysteine through the conserved F or W. The D gene is left open where the match is weak. The size of a clone is reported for some rows only, either as once, few or many, or as a class for expanded clones.

clone size,J gene,D gene,V gene,CDR3 DNA,CDR3 protein
few,TRBJ2-5,-,TRBV24-1,TGTGCCACCAGTGACGGTCAAGAGACCCAGTACTTC,CATSDGQETQYF
few,TRBJ2-7,TRBD1,TRBV7-8,TGTGCCAGCAGCTTCTCTCCCCGTAGAGACAGGGCCAACTACGAGCAGTACTTC,CASSFSPRRDRANYEQYF
-,TRBJ2-7,TRBD2,TRBV7-3,TGTGCCAGCAGCTTAGACGGGGGGAATGCCGAGCAGTACTTC,CASSLDGGNAEQYF
-,TRBJ1-2,-,TRBV5-1,TGCGCCAGCAGCTTGCTTGGGAGTCTGAATCCCGTTAACTATGGCTACACCTTC,CASSLLGSLNPVNYGYTF
-,TRBJ1-2,TRBD1,TRBV28,TGTGCCAGCAGTGCAGATCTTGACAGGGGAAGTCATGGCTACACCTTC,CASSADLDRGSHGYTF
-,TRBJ1-2,TRBD1,TRBV10-3,TGTGCCATCAGGGACGGGACAGCCTTAGACTATGGCTACACCTTC,CAIRDGTALDYGYTF
once,TRBJ2-5,TRBD2,TRBV5-3,TGTGCCAGCAGCCCGGATTGGGAGGGTGAAGAGACCCAGTACTTC,CASSPDWEGEETQYF
-,TRBJ2-2,-,TRBV27,TGTGCCAGCAGTTTATGGGATCCCGGGGAGCTGTTTTTT,CASSLWDPGELFF
-,TRBJ1-2,-,TRBV20-1,TGCAGTGCTAGGTTCAAAAAAGATTCCTATGGCTACACCTTC,CSARFKKDSYGYTF
-,TRBJ1-3,TRBD1,TRBV7-9,TGTGCCAGCAGCTTAGCGACACAGGGGTACTCTGGAAACACCATATATTTT,CASSLATQGYSGNTIYF
few,TRBJ1-3,-,TRBV12-3/TRBV12-4,TGTGCCAGCAGTTTTAGTTGGAACGAAGACGTTTCTGGAAACACCATATATTTT,CASSFSWNEDVSGNTIYF
-,TRBJ2-5,-,TRBV27,TGTGCCAGCAGTTTAACCCTAAGAGAGACCCAGTACTTC,CASSLTLRETQYF
-,TRBJ2-5,TRBD2,TRBV5-1,TGCGCCAGCAGCTTGGCACTAGCGGGGGGACAAGAGACCCAGTACTTC,CASSLALAGGQETQYF
few,TRBJ2-2,TRBD2,TRBV7-9,TGTGCCAGCACCCCCAGGAGCGGGGGCACCGGGGAGCTGTTTTTT,CASTPRSGGTGELFF
-,TRBJ1-1,TRBD1,TRBV5-1,TGCGCCAGCAGCTTGTACAGGGGGCAGGGCACTGAAGCTTTCTTT,CASSLYRGQGTEAFF
few,TRBJ2-7,TRBD1,TRBV6-1,TGTGCCAGCAGACTCCTTCCGGGACAGGCCTACGAGCAGTACTTC,CASRLLPGQAYEQYF
few,TRBJ1-1,TRBD1,TRBV7-9,TGTGCCAGCAGCGATGGGGACAGGGAAAAAGCTTTCTTT,CASSDGDREKAFF
-,TRBJ2-2,-,TRBV19,TGTGCCAGTAGTATTATAACAGGTGGGACCGGGGAGCTGTTTTTT,CASSIITGGTGELFF
-,TRBJ1-5,-,TRBV19,TGTGCCAGTAGTATGGAGGGGCAGCGCAATCAGCCCCAGCATTTT,CASSMEGQRNQPQHF
-,TRBJ2-5,-,TRBV7-6,TGTGCCAGCAGCTTATCAGTAAAAGAGACCCAGTACTTC,CASSLSVKETQYF
-,TRBJ2-6,-,TRBV28,TGTGCCAGCAGTTCACCAACAGGGTCTGGGGCCAACGTCCTGACTTTC,CASSSPTGSGANVLTF
-,TRBJ1-3,-,TRBV18,TGTGCCAGCTCACCAAGGACAGTGTACTCCTCTGGAAACACCATATATTTT,CASSPRTVYSSGNTIYF
-,TRBJ1-1,-,TRBV11-2,TGTGCCAGCAGCCCCTGGACCAGGGGAACGGACACTGAAGCTTTCTTT,CASSPWTRGTDTEAFF
-,TRBJ2-7,-,TRBV28,TGTGCCAGCAGCCCCCCCAGGCGGGAGCAGTACTTC,CASSPPRREQYF
-,TRBJ2-7,TRBD2,TRBV7-2,TGTGCCAGCAGCGAGAGGACTAGCGGTACCTCCGAGCAGTACTTC,CASSERTSGTSEQYF
-,TRBJ2-5,-,TRBV6-2/TRBV6-3,TGTGCCAGCAGTTACTCCAGGCGGGAGACCCAGTACTTC,CASSYSRRETQYF
few,TRBJ1-1,-,TRBV7-3,TGTGCCAGCAGCTTAACAACCAGTCGGGCCCCCACTGAAGCTTTCTTT,CASSLTTSRAPTEAFF
-,TRBJ1-3,-,TRBV7-6,TGTGCCAGCAGCTTAATTGGTGGGGCTATTGAGACTGGAAACACCATATATTTT,CASSLIGGAIETGNTIYF
-,TRBJ1-4,TRBD1,TRBV5-5,TGTGCCAGCAGCTTATCGGACAGGGCAAATGAAAAACTGTTTTTT,CASSLSDRANEKLFF
-,TRBJ1-1,-,TRBV7-2,TGTGCCAGCAGCTTAGATTCTAGCGGCTCGAACACTGAAGAGTTCTTT,CASSLDSSGSNTEEFF
-,TRBJ2-4,-,TRBV27,TGTGCCAGCAGTCTCACTAGCACCCAAAACATTCAGTACTTC,CASSLTSTQNIQYF
-,TRBJ2-4,-,TRBV6-1,TGTGCCAGCAGTGAATGGGACGGACTAGCCAAAAACATTCAGTACTTC,CASSEWDGLAKNIQYF
few,TRBJ1-5,TRBD1,TRBV7-9,TGTGCCAGCAGCCAAGACAGGGGTCAGCCCCAGCATTTT,CASSQDRGQPQHF
once,TRBJ2-3,TRBD2,TRBV7-9,TGTGCCAGCAGCCCTCGCGGGAGCGGCACAGATACGCAGTATTTT,CASSPRGSGTDTQYF
-,TRBJ1-2,-,TRBV7-8,TGTGCCAGCAGCTCTGACACCTTGGCCCTCTACACCTTC,CASSSDTLALYTF
-,TRBJ2-7,TRBD1,TRBV11-2,TGTGCCAGCAGCCCCGGGACAGGCGTAACCTACGAGCAGTACTTC,CASSPGTGVTYEQYF
-,TRBJ2-7,TRBD2,TRBV15,TGTGCCACCAGCAGAGAGCGGGGGGCCCACGAGCAGTACTTC,CATSRERGAHEQYF
few,TRBJ2-2,-,TRBV7-8,TGTGCCAGCAGCCAGGCCCTTTTCGGTAGCGTATTCTCGAACACCGGGGAGCTGTTTTTT,CASSQALFGSVFSNTGELFF
once,TRBJ2-7,TRBD2,TRBV4-2,TGTGCCAGCAGCCAGCGAGCGGGAGACGAGCAGTACTTC,CASSQRAGDEQYF
-,TRBJ1-5,-,TRBV12-3/TRBV12-4,TGTGCCAGCACCGACGGGGGCAATCAGCCCCAGCATTTT,CASTDGGNQPQHF
-,TRBJ2-7,-,TRBV5-6,TGTGCCAGCAGCCTCTTATGGCGGGACGACCCTCTCTACGAGCAGTACTTC,CASSLLWRDDPLYEQYF
-,TRBJ2-5,TRBD1,TRBV6-5,TGTGCCAGCAGTTTAGACGGACAGGGTGTCGGGACCCAGTACTTC,CASSLDGQGVGTQYF
-,TRBJ2-1,-,TRBV11-1,TGTGCCAGCAGCACCCTCTGGGGGGGACCCGAAGGGGGTGAGCAGTTCTTC,CASSTLWGGPEGGEQFF
-,TRBJ2-2,-,TRBV7-9,TGTGCCAGCAGCTTCGTCGGGGAGCTGTTTTTT,CASSFVGELFF
-,TRBJ1-2,-,TRBV11-1,TGTGCCAGCAGCTTAGCGGGGCAGACGCACACCTTC,CASSLAGQTHTF
-,TRBJ1-2,-,TRBV28,TGTGCCAGCAGTCGGCCGGTTGGTCCGCTAGGTCCATATGGCTACACCTTC,CASSRPVGPLGPYGYTF
few,TRBJ2-5,TRBD1,TRBV7-3,TGTGCCAGCAGCTACCCGACAGGGGGCTCGATAGAAGAGACCCAGTACTTC,CASSYPTGGSIEETQYF
-,TRBJ2-5,-,TRBV20-1,TGCAGTGCCCCCTACCCGGGACGGAGCTCTGTAGAGACCCAGTACTTC,CSAPYPGRSSVETQYF
-,TRBJ1-2,TRBD1,TRBV7-8,TGTGCCAGCAGCATACAGGGGGCACGTGGCTACCCCTTC,CASSIQGARGYPF
few,TRBJ1-6,-,TRBV4-2,TGTGCCAGCAGCCAAGAATCAACGGGCACCTATAATTCACCCCTCCACTTT,CASSQESTGTYNSPLHF
-,TRBJ1-3,-,TRBV6-5,TGTGCCAGCAGGTCTCGGGACTCCCGCTCTGGAAACACCATATATTTT,CASRSRDSRSGNTIYF
-,TRBJ2-7,TRBD1,TRBV6-8,TGTGCCAGCAGTTACTTTGGGACAGGTCCCGGCTCCTACGAGCAGTACTTC,CASSYFGTGPGSYEQYF
few,TRBJ2-6,TRBD1,TRBV6-2/TRBV6-3,TGTGCCAGCAGTTACCCCCTTGGACAGGGCTCCATCTCTGGGGCCAACGTCCTGACTTTC,CASSYPLGQGSISGANVLTF